The clone carrying this T cell receptor (beta chain) turned up a few times. Antigen specificity is unknown. The entirety of the isolated RNA underwent reverse transcription, so expressed TCRB transcripts were sequenced. Reads from naive, central memory and regulatory T cell samples averaged about 3.8 million. Repertoires were generated with immunoSEQ multiplex PCR, while TCRdb's copy carries only in-frame clones and drops some. The sample yields hundreds of thousands of clones, roughly 13% seen once. These data come from a study of beta chain features in type 1 diabetes. Background on the study: Examination of sorted cells across all samples involved more than 100,000,000 cells.

The CDR3 has 12 residues. Germline-derived CDR1 and CDR2 are SNHLY and FYNNEI. The V segment lost 6 bases and the J segment 4 bases; nucleotides outside the gene matches: 0. Whole-study results and caveats: Type 1 diabetes patients had moderately but significantly shorter TCRB CDR3s in all four CD4+ subsets. TCRB repertoires of naive, central memory and Treg cells appeared more similar among patients than among healthy donors. Here, the possible influence of HLA type (on TCRB rearrangement) remained unresolved.

The sequenced sample consisted of naive CD4+ T cells from blood. The chain uses TRBV2 and TRBJ2-3, with 8 bases that match TRBD2. This TCR came from a man aged 18 to 35 with type 1 diabetes. The CDR3 region is CASSGRADTQYF. The CDR3 coding sequence is TGTGCCAGCAGCGGGAGGGCAGATACGCAGTATTTT. Full variable domain (outside the CDR3, taken from reference TRBV2 and TRBJ2-3): EPEVTQTPSHQVTQMGQEVILRCVPISNHLYFYWYRQILGQKVEFLVSFYNNEISEKSEIFDDQFSVERPDGSNFTLKIRSTKLEDSAMYFCASSGRADTQYFGPGTRLTVL.